This is a list of T cell receptor beta chains from one sample in a study of human T cells and chemical hapten exposure. TCRdb independently ran MiXCR on the RACE reads; one entry per CDR3 protein. The sample records about 85,000 distinct CDR3 sequences, 8.5% being singletons. The source material was whole blood, sampled in connection with sensitization to the hapten diphenylcyclopropenone (DPC). The receptors come from a man aged 40-49 years with alopecia areata. Some clones in this sample may be carry-over from other donors' samples. Both conserved end residues are part of each CDR3. A D gene is named only where the DNA matches it firmly. The size entry is marked missing in some rows and otherwise reads once, few, many or a size class.

d_gene: -
v_gene: TRBV28
abundance: -
j_gene: TRBJ2-6
CDR3nt: TGTGCCAGCAGATTGACAGTCTCTGGGGCCAACGTCCTGACTTTC
CDR3aa: CASRLTVSGANVLTF

d_gene: -
v_gene: TRBV28
abundance: -
j_gene: TRBJ1-2
CDR3nt: TGTGCCAGCAGTCTACGGGGAGCTAACTATGGCTACACCTTC
CDR3aa: CASSLRGANYGYTF

d_gene: -
v_gene: TRBV10-3
abundance: many
j_gene: TRBJ1-6
CDR3nt: TGTGCCATCAGTTTTGACAGACCGGAGATTAATTCACCCCTCCACTTT
CDR3aa: CAISFDRPEINSPLHF

d_gene: TRBD2
v_gene: TRBV6-2/TRBV6-3
abundance: many
j_gene: TRBJ2-6
CDR3nt: TGTGCCAGCAGACCCAGGGGACTAGCGGGGGGGCCTGGGGCCAACGTCCTGACTTTC
CDR3aa: CASRPRGLAGGPGANVLTF

d_gene: TRBD2
v_gene: TRBV20-1
abundance: few
j_gene: TRBJ2-1
CDR3nt: TGCAGTGCTTCGAGACTAGCGGGATCCTACAATGAGCAGTTCTTC
CDR3aa: CSASRLAGSYNEQFF

d_gene: -
v_gene: TRBV19
abundance: many
j_gene: TRBJ1-5
CDR3nt: TGTGCCAGTAGTATAGCAGTTAGCAATCAGCCCCAGCATTTT
CDR3aa: CASSIAVSNQPQHF

d_gene: TRBD2
v_gene: TRBV7-2
abundance: -
j_gene: TRBJ2-2
CDR3nt: TGTGCCAGCAGCTCCCTGACTAGCGGGGCGAACACCGGGGAGCTGTTTTTT
CDR3aa: CASSSLTSGANTGELFF

d_gene: -
v_gene: TRBV5-1
abundance: many
j_gene: TRBJ1-1
CDR3nt: TGCGCCAGCAGCTTGCCTCGTCAGGGGATGAACACTGAAGCTTTCTTT
CDR3aa: CASSLPRQGMNTEAFF

d_gene: TRBD2
v_gene: TRBV27
abundance: few
j_gene: TRBJ2-3
CDR3nt: TGTGCCAGCAGTTTAACCGCTTCTAGCGGGAGAAGTCTATATACGCAGTATTTT
CDR3aa: CASSLTASSGRSLYTQYF

d_gene: -
v_gene: TRBV20-1
abundance: few
j_gene: TRBJ2-3
CDR3nt: TGCAGTGCTACAAATCAGGAGGGGGAGGCTGATACGCAGTATTTT
CDR3aa: CSATNQEGEADTQYF

d_gene: TRBD1
v_gene: TRBV19
abundance: -
j_gene: TRBJ1-2
CDR3nt: TGTGCCAGTAGTATAGAGTGGACGGGACAGAGAGGCTACACCTTC
CDR3aa: CASSIEWTGQRGYTF

d_gene: -
v_gene: TRBV9
abundance: few
j_gene: TRBJ2-3
CDR3nt: TGTGCCAGCAGCCGATCCCCGGGCCAACTGCCAAACACAGATACGCAGTATTTT
CDR3aa: CASSRSPGQLPNTDTQYF